This T cell receptor (beta chain) originates from a study of T cell repertoires in cytomegalovirus infection. As for the study in general: It was the public TCR beta signatures that indicated both CMV infection and matching HLA type.

This clonotype appeared many times. Its antigen is undetermined. The CDR3 spans 14 residues. Trimming shortened V by 4 bases and J by 2 bases, and 9 bases separated the two germline ends. MiXCR, run by TCRdb on the reads, gives a single entry per CDR3 protein. The top ten clones hold 13% of a sample with approximately 990,000 distinct CDR3 sequences, about a third of them seen once. The sequences come from cultured CD8+ T cells from PBMCs, collected from culture after CMV antigen stimulation. The chain joins TRBV12-3 or TRBV12-4 to TRBJ2-1; the D gene is possibly TRBD1 (6 bases). This clonotype was sampled from a human donor in good health (CMV status not recorded). Some clones in this sample may be carry-over from other donors' samples. The CDR3 reads CASSSEGAYNEQFF. The DNA of the CDR3 is TGTGCCAGCAGTTCCGAGGGGGCCTACAATGAGCAGTTCTTC.